Shown below are 24 T cell receptor beta chains from a single sample sequenced in a study of blood T cell repertoires in COVID-19. Clones were sequenced by immunoSEQ multiplex PCR, and TCRdb holds only the in-frame ones, with some missing. The repertoire holds hundreds of thousands of clones, with approximately 86% as singletons. Source material: peripheral blood. These receptors came from a man between 70 and 80 years old with acute or convalescent COVID-19.

The chain joins TRBV28 to TRBJ1-5; tentative D call: TRBD1 (5 bases). With 2 bases removed from V and 4 bases from J, the gap between germline ends came to 15 bases. Germline V gene sequence: CDR1 MDHEN, CDR2 SYDVKM. The length of the CDR3 is 16 residues. The CDR3 bases are TGTGCCAGCAGTTTACCCCGGGGCGCGGGAAATCAGCCCCAGCATTTT. Its protein product is CASSLPRGAGNQPQHF. Filled out from reference TRBV28 and TRBJ1-5, the complete variable domain reads DVKVTQSSRYLVKRTGEKVFLECVQDMDHENMFWYRQDPGLGLRLIYFSYDVKMKEKGDIPEGYSVSREKKERFSLILESASTNQTSMYLCASSLPRGAGNQPQHFGDGTRLSIL.

V is TRBV4-2 and J is TRBJ2-1, with TRBD2 matching 8 bases. This CDR3 spans 15 amino acids. Germline V gene lookup returns CDR1 LGHNA and CDR2 YNFKEQ. Trimming cost V 4 bases and J 0 bases; bases outside gene matches: 2. The CDR3 coding sequence is TGTGCCAGCAGCCTCCTAGCGGGCTCCTACAATGAGCAGTTCTTC. This encodes CASSLLAGSYNEQFF.

The rearrangement uses TRBV7-2 and TRBJ1-2; TRBD1 might be the D (5 bases). From germline, CDR1 is SGHTA and CDR2 FQGNSA. The CDR3 contains 14 residues. V dropped 3 bases and J dropped 3 bases, with 11 bases sitting between them. The CDR3 nucleotides are TGTGCCAGCAGCTTGGCGAAAGGGGACTATGGCTACACCTTC. Protein: CASSLAKGDYGYTF.

The gene calls are TRBV28 and TRBJ1-4; no firm D call. CDR1 and CDR2 (germline): MDHEN, SYDVKM. Trimming took 4 bases from V and 2 from J, leaving 5 bases between them. The CDR3 is 13 residues long. This chain's CDR3 is CASSYSTNEKLFF. For the CDR3, the DNA is TGTGCCAGCAGTTATAGTACTAATGAAAAACTGTTTTTT.

The rearrangement joins TRBV30 to TRBJ1-4, with D perhaps TRBD1 (5 bases). CDR3 size: 13 residues. V gave up 0 bases and J gave up 6 bases, with 8 bases separating them. The V gene's germline CDR1 is GTSNPN and CDR2 SVGIG (reference sequence). The CDR3 protein is CAWSVGGDEKLFF. DNA for the CDR3: TGTGCCTGGAGTGTTGGGGGGGATGAAAAACTGTTTTTT.

This clone was recorded only once. The chain couples TRBV4-2 to TRBJ1-4; D unclear. Germline lookup yields CDR1 LGHNA and CDR2 YNFKEQ. The CDR3 spans 18 residues. Trimming removed 1 base from V and 5 bases from J, with 20 bases in between. The CDR3 nucleotides read TGTGCCAGCAGCCAAGGGGGTAATCGGGAGACTCTCAATGAAAAACTGTTTTTT. Translated: CASSQGGNRETLNEKLFF.

The chain's CDR3 is CASSRQRGLAGGLVDTQYF. CDR3 DNA: TGTGCCAGCAGCCGCCAGCGGGGACTAGCGGGGGGACTTGTGGATACGCAGTATTTT. This chain uses TRBV7-2 with TRBJ2-3, with TRBD2 identical over 15 bases. V gave up 5 bases and J gave up 6 bases; unmatched junction bases: 15. Germline values: CDR1 SGHTA, CDR2 FQGNSA. This CDR3 region has 19 residues. Drawing the rest from reference TRBV7-2 and TRBJ2-3, the complete variable domain is GAGVSQSPSNKVTEKGKDVELRCDPISGHTALYWYRQSLGQGLEFLIYFQGNSAPDKSGLPSDRFSAERTGGSVSTLTIQRTQQEDSAVYLCASSRQRGLAGGLVDTQYFGPGTRLTVL.

The CDR3 bases are TGTGCCAGCAGTTGGGGACTAGCGGCCCAAGAGACCCAGTACTTC. Its protein is CASSWGLAAQETQYF. V and J are TRBV6-2 or TRBV6-3 and TRBJ2-5, with 11 positions matching TRBD2. In germline, CDR1 is MNHEY, CDR2 SVGEGT. Trimming took 4 bases from V and 1 from J; bases not matched to a gene: 2. This CDR3 is 15 amino acids long.

This clone was seen more than once but under ten times. The genes are TRBV2 and TRBJ1-5; no clear D gene. Trimming took 5 bases from V and 0 from J, leaving 8 bases between them. This CDR3 contains 14 residues. Germline-derived CDR1 and CDR2 are SNHLY and FYNNEI. CDR3 in DNA: TGTGCCAGCAGTCGCCGGGATAGCAATCAGCCCCAGCATTTT. It codes for CASSRRDSNQPQHF.

The chain uses TRBV19 and TRBJ1-4; 8 nucleotides agree with TRBD1. J was trimmed by 3 bases and V by 2 bases; bases with no gene match: 2. This CDR3 spans 15 amino acids. CDR1 and CDR2 from the germline V gene are LNHDA and SQIVND (reference sequence). As DNA, the CDR3 is TGTGCCAGTAGTATAAAGGGACAGGCTAATGAAAAACTGTTTTTT. It specifies CASSIKGQANEKLFF.

This clone was seen a single time. This rearrangement joins TRBV4-1 to TRBJ2-7, with a tentative D call TRBD1 (5 bases). V was shortened by 5 bases and J by 0 bases, with 14 bases between the two germline ends. Germline V gene data show CDR1 as MGHRA and CDR2 as YSYEKL. The CDR3 is 15 amino acids. DNA for the CDR3: TGCGCCAGCAGCGCCCGACAGACACTCTCCTACGAGCAGTACTTC. This sequence encodes CASSARQTLSYEQYF.

The CDR3 bases are TGTGCCAGCAGTACCCGTGGAGGCTCTGAGCAGTTCTTC. It encodes CASSTRGGSEQFF. The rearrangement uses TRBV2 and TRBJ2-1; a possible D gene is TRBD2 (5 bases). Germline CDR1 is SNHLY and CDR2 is FYNNEI. V shed 5 bases and J shed 9 bases, with 14 bases lying between them. The CDR3 is 13 residues long.

V is TRBV12-1 and J is TRBJ2-1; the table calls TRBD2, which could not be checked here. TRBV12-1 is listed as a pseudogene. The CDR3 has 18 residues. The CDR3 coding sequence is TGTGCCAGCAGCTTCGCGGGACTAGCGGGACTACCTTACACTGAGCAGTTCTTC. This codes for CASSFAGLAGLPYTEQFF.

The rearrangement uses TRBV25-1 and TRBJ2-2; tentatively, D is TRBD1 (7 bases). Germline CDR1 reads MGHDK; CDR2 reads SYGVNS. Trimming pared 11 bases from V and 5 bases from J, leaving 12 bases between. The CDR3 totals 12 residues. The CDR3 reads CAPRGETGELFF. CDR3 sequence (DNA): TGTGCCCCCAGGGGGGAGACCGGGGAGCTGTTTTTT.

The chain employs TRBV2 and TRBJ1-5, with 7 bases aligning to TRBD1. This CDR3 contains 14 residues. The J segment lost 3 bases and the V segment lost 6 bases, leaving 5 bases of the junction unmatched. Germline V CDR1 and CDR2: SNHLY, FYNNEI. As DNA, the CDR3 is TGTGCCAGCAGCGACAGGGACCCCAATCAGCCCCAGCATTTT. Its protein is CASSDRDPNQPQHF.

This chain joins TRBV5-4 and TRBJ2-5; TRBD2 aligns across 10 bases. CDR1 is SGHNT and CDR2 is YYREEE in the germline V gene (reference sequence). Losses at the gene ends were 0 bases for V and 4 bases for J; bases not matched to a gene: 9. The CDR3 loop spans 17 amino acids. The CDR3 here is CASSLEVASGGSETQYF. The CDR3 DNA sequence: TGTGCCAGCAGCTTGGAGGTGGCTAGCGGGGGATCAGAGACCCAGTACTTC.

The chain has TRBV29-1 and TRBJ1-5; D might be TRBD1 (5 bases). V was pared by 6 bases and J by 0 bases, with 6 bases between. The CDR3 sequence is 12 residues long. From germline, CDR1 is SQVTM and CDR2 ANQGSEA. As DNA, the CDR3 is TGCAGCGTCAGGGATAGCAATCAGCCCCAGCATTTT. Residues: CSVRDSNQPQHF.

The V call is TRBV28, the J call TRBJ1-6; 9 bases agree with TRBD1. Trimming cost V 8 bases and J 10 bases; bases outside gene matches: 12. CDR3 length: 15 residues. Germline CDR1 is MDHEN and CDR2 is SYDVKM. This CDR3 is CASSQGGTGLSPLHF. CDR3 nucleotide sequence: TGTGCCAGCTCTCAGGGTGGGACAGGGTTGTCACCCCTCCACTTT.

This chain connects TRBV4-3 to TRBJ2-7, with TRBD2 as a possible D gene (6 bases). The CDR3 has 13 residues. Trimming shortened V by 0 bases and J by 8 bases, and 11 bases separated the two germline ends. From germline, CDR1 is LGHNA and CDR2 YSLEER. The DNA for the CDR3 is TGCGCCAGCAGCCAAGATGGGGGGTCGAAGCAGTACTTC. Its translation: CASSQDGGSKQYF.

V is TRBV28 and J is TRBJ2-2; D gene ambiguous. V was pared by 5 bases and J by 0 bases, with 4 bases between. Germline assignment: CDR1 MDHEN and CDR2 SYDVKM. The CDR3 is 13 residues long. The chain's CDR3 is CASSLSNTGELFF. The CDR3 DNA reads as TGTGCCAGCAGTCTCTCGAACACCGGGGAGCTGTTTTTT.

The chain employs TRBV19 and TRBJ1-5, with unresolved D. CDR1 and CDR2 (germline): LNHDA, SQIVND (reference sequence). Trimming took off 5 bases at V and 4 bases at J, with 12 bases between the two ends. The CDR3 is made up of 14 amino acids. The CDR3 bases are TGTGCCAGTAGTTTCTGGGCCGAGAATCAGCCCCAGCATTTT. Amino acid sequence: CASSFWAENQPQHF.

The V call is TRBV5-1, the J call TRBJ2-1; perhaps TRBD2 as D (5 bases). This CDR3 spans 15 amino acids. Trimming removed 2 bases from V and 1 base from J, with 10 bases in between. The V gene's germline CDR1 is SGHRS and CDR2 YFSETQ. The CDR3 coding sequence is TGCGCCAGCAGCTTCGAAGCGGAATCCTACAATGAGCAGTTCTTC. Amino acids: CASSFEAESYNEQFF.

The rearrangement uses TRBV5-1 and TRBJ2-1, with D maybe TRBD1 (6 bases). The germline V gene has CDR1 SGHRS and CDR2 YFSETQ. The CDR3 is 15 residues long. V lost 6 bases to trimming and J lost 9 bases, with 22 bases between them. The CDR3, as DNA: TGCGCCAGCACCTCTTCCGGTGGACAGAGCAGTGAGCAGTTCTTC. Its protein is CASTSSGGQSSEQFF.

For the CDR3, the DNA is TGTGCCATTCTCCCGAGTGTTCTTTACCAGCCCCAGCATTTT. This gives the protein CAILPSVLYQPQHF. The V call is TRBV6-5, the J call TRBJ1-5, with D unresolved. V gave up 10 bases and J gave up 7 bases, with 20 bases separating them. Looked up from germline, CDR1 is MNHEY and CDR2 is SVGAGI. The CDR3 has 14 amino acids.